This T cell receptor (beta chain) was obtained from a study of T cell repertoires in cytomegalovirus infection. Across the whole study: From public TCR beta signatures came an indication of both CMV infection and matching HLA type.

Of note for this clonotype: Its antigen is undetermined.

TCRdb reanalysed the reads using MiXCR and keeps one entry per CDR3 protein. The top ten clones hold about 21% of a sample with a few hundred thousand distinct CDR3 sequences, 20% to 25% of them seen once. Germline loops: CDR1 DFQATT, CDR2 SNEGSKA (reference sequence). The ends were cut back, 0 bases at V and 4 bases at J, with 21 bases in the middle. This CDR3 region has 17 residues. The sequence came from a human donor in good health (CMV status not recorded). Some clones in this sample may be carry-over from other donors' samples. The material was cultured PBMCs, obtained from culture after CMV antigen stimulation. J is TRBJ1-1 and V is TRBV20-1, with a tentative D call TRBD1 (6 bases). CDR3 in amino acids: CSARDRLQGSLGTEAFF. In DNA form, the CDR3 reads TGCAGTGCTAGAGATAGGTTACAGGGAAGTTTGGGCACTGAAGCTTTCTTT.